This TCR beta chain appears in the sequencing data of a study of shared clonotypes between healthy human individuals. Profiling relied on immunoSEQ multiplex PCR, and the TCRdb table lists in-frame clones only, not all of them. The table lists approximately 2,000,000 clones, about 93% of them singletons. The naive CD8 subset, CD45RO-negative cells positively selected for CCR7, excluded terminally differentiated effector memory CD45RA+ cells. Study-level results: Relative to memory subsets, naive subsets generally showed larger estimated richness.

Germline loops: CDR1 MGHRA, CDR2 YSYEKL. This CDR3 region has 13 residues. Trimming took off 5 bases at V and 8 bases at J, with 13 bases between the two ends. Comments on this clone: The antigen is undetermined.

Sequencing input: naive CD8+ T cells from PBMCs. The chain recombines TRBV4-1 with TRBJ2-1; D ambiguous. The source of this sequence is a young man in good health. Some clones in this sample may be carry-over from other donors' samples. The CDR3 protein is CASSSTGGDEQFF. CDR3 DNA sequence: TGCGCCAGCAGCTCGACCGGCGGCGATGAGCAGTTCTTC.